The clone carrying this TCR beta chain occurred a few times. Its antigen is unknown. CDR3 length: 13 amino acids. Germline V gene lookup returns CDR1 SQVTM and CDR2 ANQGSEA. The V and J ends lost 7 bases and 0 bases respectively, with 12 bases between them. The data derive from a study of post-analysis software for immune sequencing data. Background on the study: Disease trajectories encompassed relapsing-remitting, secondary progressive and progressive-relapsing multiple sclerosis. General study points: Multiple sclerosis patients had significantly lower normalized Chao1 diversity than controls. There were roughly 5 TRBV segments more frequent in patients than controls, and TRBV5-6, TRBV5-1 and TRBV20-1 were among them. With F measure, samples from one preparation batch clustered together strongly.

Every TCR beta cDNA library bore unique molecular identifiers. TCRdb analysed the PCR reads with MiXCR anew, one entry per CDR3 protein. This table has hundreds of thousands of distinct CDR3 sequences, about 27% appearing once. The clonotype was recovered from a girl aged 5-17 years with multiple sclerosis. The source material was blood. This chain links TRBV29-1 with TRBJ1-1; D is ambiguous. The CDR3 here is CSGTLGMNTEAFF. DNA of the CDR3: TGCAGCGGAACCCTAGGCATGAACACTGAAGCTTTCTTT.